Shown below are 9 T cell receptor beta chains from a single sample sequenced in a study of blood T cells in healthy people across ages. Primed by a sample-barcoded 5' primer and a J-beta primer mix, a second PCR proceeded for 7 to 11 cycles. TCRdb fed the 5' RACE reads into MiXCR, producing one record per CDR3 protein. This sample carries 800,000 to 950,000 distinct CDR3 sequences, around 48% of them seen once, and the ten largest clones take roughly 13%. Material: blood. The receptors come from a man between 25 and 39 years old in good health.

This clonotype occurred a few times. The genes are TRBV10-3 and TRBJ2-1; TRBD1 matches at 8 bases. Germline loops: CDR1 ENHRY, CDR2 SYGVKD. The ends lost 2 bases at V and 7 bases at J; junction bases unmatched: 4. The CDR3 covers 14 residues. CDR3 in DNA: TGTGCCATCAGTGAGCAGGGGGCGCAGAATGAGCAGTTCTTC. This gives the protein CAISEQGAQNEQFF.

This chain connects TRBV29-1 to TRBJ2-7; either TRBD1 or TRBD2 may fit D (7 bases each). The CDR3 spans 13 residues. Germline values: CDR1 SQVTM, CDR2 ANQGSEA. Trimming took 5 bases from V and 7 from J, leaving 18 bases between them. CDR3 amino acids: CSVQGGDSKEQYF. The CDR3 DNA is TGCAGCGTTCAAGGGGGGGACAGCAAAGAGCAGTACTTC.

V usage is TRBV7-6 and J usage is TRBJ1-1; maybe TRBD1 (6 bases). V was cut by 5 bases and J by 5 bases, with 18 bases left in between. Germline V CDR1 and CDR2: SGHVS, FNYEAQ. The length of the CDR3 is 15 residues. The CDR3 DNA sequence: TGTGCCAGCAGCCCACGGGGCAGGACAGAAACTGAAGCTTTCTTT. Protein sequence: CASSPRGRTETEAFF.

The J gene is TRBJ2-3, the V gene TRBV5-1, with TRBD2 matching 12 bases. This CDR3 has 19 residues. V dropped 0 bases and J dropped 0; count of bases not matched to a gene: 8. Germline CDR1 and CDR2: SGHRS and YFSETQ. The CDR3 DNA reads TGCGCCAGCAGCTTGGTCCCGACTAGCGGGGGCTACAGCACAGATACGCAGTATTTT. It is translated as CASSLVPTSGGYSTDTQYF.

The rearrangement uses TRBV11-2 and TRBJ2-7, with 8 bases aligning to TRBD1. Germline CDR1 reads SGHAT; CDR2 reads FQNNGV. The V segment lost 0 bases and the J segment 3 bases; nucleotides outside the gene matches: 10. The CDR3 contains 17 residues. CDR3 residues: CASSLDPDRGLLYEQYF. The CDR3 DNA sequence: TGTGCCAGCAGCTTAGATCCCGACAGGGGTCTTCTCTACGAGCAGTACTTC.

A few counts support this clonotype. This chain uses TRBV28 with TRBJ1-2; the D is unclear. CDR3 size: 14 residues. Germline lookup yields CDR1 MDHEN and CDR2 SYDVKM. V lost 6 bases and J 7 bases, leaving 18 bases between the germline ends. CDR3 loop: CASRPSLGEAGYTF. The CDR3 DNA sequence: TGTGCCAGCAGGCCTAGCTTAGGCGAGGCTGGCTACACCTTC.

The CDR3 loop is CASSLGHRTSGTDTQYF. DNA of the CDR3: TGTGCCAGCAGCTTAGGGCATAGGACTAGCGGAACAGATACGCAGTATTTT. This chain connects TRBV7-2 to TRBJ2-3, with 10 positions matching TRBD2. Germline trimming cut 1 base from V and 3 bases from J; bases unmatched to any gene: 7. CDR1 and CDR2 from the germline V gene are SGHTA and FQGNSA. The CDR3 totals 17 residues. Supplemented by reference TRBV7-2 and TRBJ2-3, the full variable domain reads GAGVSQSPSNKVTEKGKDVELRCDPISGHTALYWYRQSLGQGLEFLIYFQGNSAPDKSGLPSDRFSAERTGGSVSTLTIQRTQQEDSAVYLCASSLGHRTSGTDTQYFGPGTRLTVL.

With regard to this clonotype: A much larger clone sits a single nucleotide away, making a read error possible. The CDR3 DNA sequence: TGTGCCAGCAGCCCCGTCATAGATACGCAGTATTTT. Residues: CASSPVIDTQYF. The chain employs TRBV7-9 and TRBJ2-3; D unclear. This CDR3 has 12 residues. V was cut by 5 bases and J by 5 bases, with 8 bases left in between. Germline CDR1 is SEHNR and CDR2 is FQNEAQ (reference sequence).

Only one count was recorded for this clonotype. This chain joins TRBV6-5 and TRBJ1-2; TRBD1 matches at 8 bases. Germline V gene lookup returns CDR1 MNHEY and CDR2 SVGAGI. V dropped 5 bases and J dropped 4; count of bases not matched to a gene: 6. CDR3 length: 14 residues. The CDR3 bases are TGTGCCAGCAGTGCACTACAGGGGGGCTATGGCTACACCTTC. Translated, it gives CASSALQGGYGYTF.